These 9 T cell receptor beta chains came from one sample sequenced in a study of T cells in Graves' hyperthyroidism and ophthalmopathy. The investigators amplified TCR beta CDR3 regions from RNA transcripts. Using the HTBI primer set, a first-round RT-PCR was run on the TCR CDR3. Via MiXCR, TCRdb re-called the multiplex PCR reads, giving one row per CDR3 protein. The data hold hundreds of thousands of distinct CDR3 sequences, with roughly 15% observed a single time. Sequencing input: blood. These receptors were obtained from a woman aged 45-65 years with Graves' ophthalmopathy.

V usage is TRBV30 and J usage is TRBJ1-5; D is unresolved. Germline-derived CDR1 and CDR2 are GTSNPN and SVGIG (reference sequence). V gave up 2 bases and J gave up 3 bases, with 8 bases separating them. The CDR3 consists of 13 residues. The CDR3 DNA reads TGTGCCTGGAGTCCGGCAAACAATCAGCCCCAGCATTTT. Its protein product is CAWSPANNQPQHF.

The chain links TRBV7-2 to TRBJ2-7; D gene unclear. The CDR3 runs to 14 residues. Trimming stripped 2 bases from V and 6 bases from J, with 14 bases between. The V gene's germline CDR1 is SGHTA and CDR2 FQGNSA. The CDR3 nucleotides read TGTGCCAGCAGCTTATTTCCCCAACGGGCCGAGCAGTACTTC. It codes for CASSLFPQRAEQYF.

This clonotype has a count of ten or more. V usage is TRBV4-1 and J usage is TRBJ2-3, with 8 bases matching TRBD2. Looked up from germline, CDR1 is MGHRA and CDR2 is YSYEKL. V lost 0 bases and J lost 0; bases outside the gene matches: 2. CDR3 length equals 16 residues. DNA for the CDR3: TGCGCCAGCAGCCAAGACCGGGGGGGCAGCACAGATACGCAGTATTTT. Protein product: CASSQDRGGSTDTQYF.

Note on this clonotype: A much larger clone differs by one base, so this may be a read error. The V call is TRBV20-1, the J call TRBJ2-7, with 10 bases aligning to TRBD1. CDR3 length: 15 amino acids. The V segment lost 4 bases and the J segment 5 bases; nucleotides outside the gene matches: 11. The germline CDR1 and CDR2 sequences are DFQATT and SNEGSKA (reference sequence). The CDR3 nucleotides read TGCAGTGCTACTCCGAGACAGGGGGCAGCCCACGAGCAGTACTTC. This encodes CSATPRQGAAHEQYF.

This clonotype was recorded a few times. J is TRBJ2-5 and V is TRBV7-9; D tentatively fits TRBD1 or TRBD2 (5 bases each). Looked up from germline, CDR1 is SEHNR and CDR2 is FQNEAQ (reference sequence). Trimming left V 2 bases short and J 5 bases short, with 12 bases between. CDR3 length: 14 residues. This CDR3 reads CASSLSGTRETQYF. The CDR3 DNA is TGTGCCAGCAGCTTATCAGGGACGAGGGAGACCCAGTACTTC.

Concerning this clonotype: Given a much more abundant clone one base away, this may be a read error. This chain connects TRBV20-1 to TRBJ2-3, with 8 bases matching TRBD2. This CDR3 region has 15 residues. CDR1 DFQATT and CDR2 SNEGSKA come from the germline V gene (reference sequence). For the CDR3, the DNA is TGCAGTGCTAGATTGGGACTAGGGAGAACAGATATGCAGTATTTT. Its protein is CSARLGLGRTDMQYF.

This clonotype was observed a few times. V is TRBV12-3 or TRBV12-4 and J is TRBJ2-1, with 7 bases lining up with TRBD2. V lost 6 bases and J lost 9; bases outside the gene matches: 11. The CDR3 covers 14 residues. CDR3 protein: CASRPGASGFEQFF. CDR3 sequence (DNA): TGTGCCAGCAGGCCCGGGGCTAGCGGTTTTGAGCAGTTCTTC.

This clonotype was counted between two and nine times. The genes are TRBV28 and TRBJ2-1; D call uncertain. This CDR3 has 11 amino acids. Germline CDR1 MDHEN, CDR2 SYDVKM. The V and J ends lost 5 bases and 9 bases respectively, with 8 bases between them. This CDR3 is CASSLFGEQFF. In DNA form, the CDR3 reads TGTGCCAGCAGTCTGTTTGGTGAGCAGTTCTTC.

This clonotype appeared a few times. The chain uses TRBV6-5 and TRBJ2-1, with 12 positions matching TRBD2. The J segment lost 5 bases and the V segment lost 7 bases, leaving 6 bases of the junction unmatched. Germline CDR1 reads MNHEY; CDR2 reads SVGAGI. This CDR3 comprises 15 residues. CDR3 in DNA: TGTGCCAGCATTTTTTGGACTAGCGGGGACAATGAGCAGTTCTTC. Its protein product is CASIFWTSGDNEQFF.